One sample yielded the 19 T cell receptor beta chains listed below, sequenced in a study of CD8+ T cells in alopecia areata. RNA was isolated and reverse transcribed to cDNA, the sequencing template. TCRdb's copy holds only in-frame clones and misses some; the assay was immunoSEQ multiplex PCR. The table lists fewer than 250,000 clones, less than 70% of them singletons, with roughly 1.3% in the top ten. Treatment meaning: oral pan-JAK inhibitor, 5-10 mg twice daily. Sequenced here: CD4+ T cells sorted from blood, sampled at roughly week 49, from a patient treated with tofacitinib. The receptors here all came from a human donor with alopecia areata.

This clone appeared once. The chain links TRBV5-1 to TRBJ1-2; 8 bases agree with TRBD1. V was clipped by 5 bases and J by 5 bases; unmatched bases: 11. The V gene's germline CDR1 is SGHRS and CDR2 YFSETQ. CDR3 size: 15 residues. CDR3 sequence: CASRPRPTGDYGYTF. The CDR3 DNA follows: TGCGCCAGCAGACCGCGACCGACAGGGGATTATGGCTACACCTTC.

The chain uses TRBV29-1 and TRBJ2-5; unclear D gene. Per germline, CDR1 SQVTM and CDR2 ANQGSEA. The CDR3 is made up of 12 amino acids. The V end lost 3 bases, the J end lost 3 bases, and 8 bases lay between the germline ends. CDR3 in amino acids: CSVEAGKETQYF. CDR3 coding DNA: TGCAGCGTTGAGGCAGGAAAAGAGACCCAGTACTTC.

This rearrangement joins TRBV5-1 to TRBJ2-3, with D tentatively TRBD2 (6 bases). Germline V gene data show CDR1 as SGHRS and CDR2 as YFSETQ. CDR3 length: 17 amino acids. V shed 0 bases and J shed 4 bases, with 18 bases lying between them. CDR3 nucleotide sequence: TGCGCCAGCAGCTTGGGGAACGCGGGGCCCCGAGCAGATACGCAGTATTTT. It yields the protein CASSLGNAGPRADTQYF.

This rearrangement joins TRBV9 to TRBJ2-5; D gene unclear. From germline, CDR1 is SGDLS and CDR2 YYNGEE. The CDR3 loop spans 14 amino acids. Trimming left V 0 bases short and J 2 bases short, with 8 bases between. The CDR3 here is CASSVGAGQETQYF. As DNA, the CDR3 is TGTGCCAGCAGCGTAGGGGCAGGACAAGAGACCCAGTACTTC.

The chain combines TRBV23-1 with TRBJ1-5, with 9 positions matching TRBD1. TRBV23-1 is an ORF, with its function uncertain. The CDR3 consists of 16 residues. The junction had 7 bases not matched to a gene; V was cut back by 4 bases and J by 3 bases. The CDR3 region has the DNA TGCGCCAGCAGTCCACCGGGACAGGGCTTCAATCAGCCCCAGCATTTT. Residues: CASSPPGQGFNQPQHF.

This clone appeared a single time. The chain has TRBV29-1 and TRBJ1-2; 8 positions match TRBD1. Germline CDR1 is SQVTM and CDR2 is ANQGSEA. V shed 4 bases, J shed 6 bases, and the junction held 4 bases outside the gene matches. This CDR3 has 12 residues. The CDR3 protein is CSVAGGADGYTF. The DNA of the CDR3 is TGCAGCGTTGCAGGGGGCGCGGATGGCTACACCTTC.

The chain combines TRBV28 with TRBJ2-1; 10 bases align to TRBD2. V lost 3 bases, J lost 5 bases, and 7 bases stayed unmatched. The CDR3 length is 16 residues. Per the germline V gene, CDR1 is MDHEN and CDR2 is SYDVKM. The DNA of the CDR3 is TGTGCCAGCAGTTTGCCCACTAGCGGGAACCACAATGAGCAGTTCTTC. It translates to CASSLPTSGNHNEQFF.

This chain connects TRBV27 to TRBJ2-7; possible D gene TRBD2, 6 bases. Germline values: CDR1 MNHEY, CDR2 SMNVEV (reference sequence). Trimming stripped 0 bases from V and 6 bases from J, with 18 bases between. The CDR3 has 16 amino acids. The CDR3 nucleotides read TGTGCCAGCAGTTTATCGGGGCGGCTAGCGATCGGCGAGCAGTACTTC. It is translated as CASSLSGRLAIGEQYF.

The V gene is TRBV19, the J gene TRBJ2-7; 13 bases fit TRBD2. The CDR3 has 19 residues. Germline V lookup: CDR1 LNHDA, CDR2 SQIVND (reference sequence). V lost 4 bases, J lost 0 bases, and 12 bases stayed unmatched. The CDR3 sequence is CASSKTSSTSGGYSYEQYF. CDR3 DNA sequence: TGTGCCAGTAGTAAGACCAGCTCGACTAGCGGGGGGTACTCCTACGAGCAGTACTTC.

The chain has TRBV29-1 and TRBJ2-3, with TRBD1 matching 10 bases. In germline, CDR1 is SQVTM, CDR2 ANQGSEA. V lost 7 bases, J lost 2 bases, and 9 bases stayed unmatched. The CDR3 is made up of 15 amino acids. The CDR3 here is CSATPGQGNTDTQYF. In nucleotides, the CDR3 is TGCAGCGCAACACCGGGACAGGGGAACACAGATACGCAGTATTTT.

This clone has just a few counts. Other DNA sequences in the same sample also yield this CDR3. The chain joins TRBV29-1 to TRBJ2-5; D unclear. The CDR3 consists of 10 residues. V was shortened by 4 bases and J by 5 bases, with 5 bases between the two germline ends. CDR1 is SQVTM, CDR2 ANQGSEA, per germline. The CDR3 DNA reads TGCAGCGTTGCCCGGGAGACCCAGTACTTC. This gives the protein CSVARETQYF.

The chain combines TRBV11-3 with TRBJ1-1, with no clear D. The V gene lost 5 bases and the J gene lost 1 base, with 8 bases spanning the gap. The CDR3 sequence is 13 residues long. Germline lookup yields CDR1 SGHNT and CDR2 YENEEA. The CDR3 region is CASSTQENTEAFF. The CDR3, as DNA: TGTGCCAGCAGCACACAAGAGAACACTGAAGCTTTCTTT.

A note on this clone: Other DNA sequences in this sample translate to the same CDR3. The chain carries TRBV2 and TRBJ2-3; the D gene is possibly TRBD2 (5 bases). V was shortened by 8 bases and J by 4 bases, with 7 bases between the two germline ends. The CDR3 length is 11 residues. The germline gives CDR1 SNHLY, CDR2 FYNNEI. CDR3 sequence reads: CASELADTQYF. DNA for the CDR3: TGTGCCAGCGAACTAGCAGATACGCAGTATTTT.

This clone was detected only once. The rearrangement links TRBV6-5 to TRBJ2-1, with D perhaps matching TRBD2 (7 bases). This CDR3 spans 14 amino acids. Trimming shortened V by 3 bases and J by 6 bases, and 12 bases separated the two germline ends. Germline V lookup: CDR1 MNHEY, CDR2 SVGAGI. The CDR3 is CASSYRGALNEQFF. In DNA, the CDR3 is TGTGCCAGCAGTTATCGGGGGGCCCTCAATGAGCAGTTCTTC.

This clone was seen a single time. The chain combines TRBV11-2 with TRBJ1-6, with D perhaps TRBD1 (6 bases). Trimming removed 2 bases from V and 10 bases from J, with 12 bases in between. Per germline, CDR1 SGHAT and CDR2 FQNNGV. CDR3 length: 14 amino acids. The CDR3 DNA is TGTGCCAGCAGCTTAATAACAGGGTGGTCACCCCTCCACTTT. Translation: CASSLITGWSPLHF.

V is TRBV6-5 and J is TRBJ1-2; TRBD1 might be the D (6 bases). The CDR3 length is 12 residues. The V end was cut by 4 bases, the J end by 8 bases, with 11 bases between. Looked up from germline, CDR1 is MNHEY and CDR2 is SVGAGI. In nucleotides, the CDR3 is TGTGCCAGCAGTTCCCGCAGGGGCGGCTACACCTTC. Residues: CASSSRRGGYTF.

The chain links TRBV5-1 to TRBJ2-2, with D possibly TRBD2 on 6 matching bases. With 0 bases removed from V and 0 bases from J, the gap between germline ends came to 12 bases. The CDR3 totals 17 residues. CDR1 SGHRS and CDR2 YFSETQ come from the germline V gene. CDR3 DNA: TGCGCCAGCAGCTTGGCCACGGGCGGGGCGAACACCGGGGAGCTGTTTTTT. Translating it yields CASSLATGGANTGELFF.

A remark on this clone: The sample has other DNA sequences that encode this CDR3 too. The V gene is TRBV5-1, the J gene TRBJ2-1; D unresolved. Trimming stripped 0 bases from V and 6 bases from J, with 4 bases between. The V gene's germline CDR1 is SGHRS and CDR2 YFSETQ. The CDR3 is made up of 12 amino acids. The CDR3 reads CASSLEGNEQFF. DNA of the CDR3: TGCGCCAGCAGCTTGGAAGGCAATGAGCAGTTCTTC. Using reference TRBV5-1 and TRBJ2-1 for the parts outside the CDR3, the full variable domain is KAGVTQTPRYLIKTRGQQVTLSCSPISGHRSVSWYQQTPGQGLQFLFEYFSETQRNKGNFPGRFSGRQFSNSRSEMNVSTLELGDSALYLCASSLEGNEQFFGPGTRLTVL.

The chain links TRBV12-5 to TRBJ2-7; D gene unclear. The CDR3 sequence is 11 residues long. Trimming took 8 bases from V and 5 from J, leaving 10 bases between them. The V gene's germline CDR1 is LGHNT and CDR2 FRNRAP. The CDR3, as DNA: TGTGCTAGTAGGCTCGACAACGAGCAGTACTTC. Amino acid sequence: CASRLDNEQYF.